Below, 23 T cell receptor beta chains from the same sample are listed, as sequenced in a study of shared clonotypes between healthy human individuals. Data came from immunoSEQ multiplex PCR; TCRdb stores just in-frame clones and leaves some out. The table has around 980,000 clones, 75% to 85% seen once. What was sequenced was memory CD4+ T cells from PBMCs. Subset in this sample: CD45RA-negative fraction. These receptors originate from a man aged 18 to 29 in good health. Some clones in this sample may be carry-over from other donors' samples.

This clone was seen just once. The J gene is TRBJ2-5, the V gene TRBV25-1; D is unclear. This CDR3 comprises 13 residues. Germline lookup yields CDR1 MGHDK and CDR2 SYGVNS. With 3 bases removed from V and 11 bases from J, the gap between germline ends came to 16 bases. CDR3 nucleotide sequence: TGTGCCAGCAGTGATAGAGCGCTGGGTGAGCAGTACTTC. It codes for CASSDRALGEQYF.

V is TRBV28 and J is TRBJ1-2; D uncertain. The germline V and J ends were trimmed by 6 bases and 4 bases, with 15 bases remaining between them. The CDR3 runs to 14 residues. Germline CDR1 MDHEN, CDR2 SYDVKM. CDR3 DNA sequence: TGTGCCAGCAGCCCATCGCCCGGGCCCTATGGCTACACCTTC. It is translated as CASSPSPGPYGYTF.

This clone showed up just a few times. Other DNA sequences in this specimen translate into the identical CDR3. The chain carries TRBV18 and TRBJ1-1; TRBD1 matches at 10 bases. CDR1 is KGHSH and CDR2 is LQKENI in the germline V gene. CDR3 size: 14 residues. The J segment lost 3 bases and the V segment lost 6 bases, leaving 4 bases of the junction unmatched. The chain's CDR3 is CASSETGGDTEAFF. The DNA of the CDR3 is TGTGCCAGCTCGGAGACAGGGGGCGACACTGAAGCTTTCTTT.

The J gene is TRBJ2-3, the V gene TRBV28; TRBD2 matches at 9 bases. Trimming took 5 bases from V and 1 from J; bases not matched to a gene: 7. The CDR3 contains 16 residues. The germline CDR1 and CDR2 sequences are MDHEN and SYDVKM. As DNA, the CDR3 is TGTGCCAGCAGTCCGCCGGCGGGAGGGGGCACAGATACGCAGTATTTT. Amino acid sequence: CASSPPAGGGTDTQYF. Looking up the rest from reference TRBV28 and TRBJ2-3 gives the full variable domain: DVKVTQSSRYLVKRTGEKVFLECVQDMDHENMFWYRQDPGLGLRLIYFSYDVKMKEKGDIPEGYSVSREKKERFSLILESASTNQTSMYLCASSPPAGGGTDTQYFGPGTRLTVL.

The rearrangement joins TRBV27 to TRBJ2-5, with a weak D call TRBD2 (6 bases). The CDR3 totals 14 residues. V shed 8 bases and J shed 5 bases, with 18 bases lying between them. Germline V CDR1 and CDR2: MNHEY, SMNVEV (reference sequence). The chain's CDR3 is CASGERAGRETQYF. In DNA form, the CDR3 reads TGTGCCAGCGGGGAGAGGGCAGGGAGGGAGACCCAGTACTTC.

The chain combines TRBV7-3 with TRBJ1-1; TRBD1 is a possible D gene (5 bases). The CDR3 runs 15 residues. The germline V and J ends were trimmed by 3 bases and 0 bases, with 11 bases remaining between them. Germline V gene data show CDR1 as SGHTA and CDR2 as FQGTGA. In nucleotides, the CDR3 is TGTGCCAGCAGCTTTTCAGGGCACGTGAACACTGAAGCTTTCTTT. Encoded protein: CASSFSGHVNTEAFF.

The chain recombines TRBV7-7 with TRBJ2-1, with D unresolved. CDR3 length: 14 amino acids. V was pared by 3 bases and J by 5 bases, with 11 bases between. Germline V gene data show CDR1 as SSHAT and CDR2 as FNYEAQ (reference sequence). The CDR3 sequence: CASSFLTGDNEQFF. The DNA for the CDR3 is TGTGCCAGCAGCTTTCTCACCGGAGACAATGAGCAGTTCTTC.

The chain carries TRBV7-2 and TRBJ1-1, with 9 positions matching TRBD1. V dropped 4 bases and J dropped 2; count of bases not matched to a gene: 5. From germline, CDR1 is SGHTA and CDR2 FQGNSA. This CDR3 is built from 15 residues. CDR3 DNA: TGTGCCAGCAGCTCACACAGGGGGCTCAACACTGAAGCTTTCTTT. It specifies CASSSHRGLNTEAFF.

The genes are TRBV11-2 and TRBJ1-5; D call uncertain. This CDR3 has 13 residues. With 1 base removed from V and 7 bases from J, the gap between germline ends came to 8 bases. Germline V CDR1 and CDR2: SGHAT, FQNNGV. In nucleotides, the CDR3 is TGTGCCAGCAGCTTAGCTTACGCGCAGCCCCAGCATTTT. This codes for CASSLAYAQPQHF. Full variable domain (remainder filled in from reference TRBV11-2 and TRBJ1-5): EAGVAQSPRYKIIEKRQSVAFWCNPISGHATLYWYQQILGQGPKLLIQFQNNGVVDDSQLPKDRFSAERLKGVDSTLKIQPAKLEDSAVYLCASSLAYAQPQHFGDGTRLSIL.

The V and J genes are TRBV7-8 and TRBJ2-1; D is ambiguous. The V end lost 4 bases, the J end lost 6 bases, and 10 bases lay between the germline ends. CDR1 and CDR2 (germline): SGHVS, FQNEAQ. The CDR3 is 13 residues long. The chain's CDR3 is CASSSSVGNEQFF. The CDR3 coding sequence is TGTGCCAGCAGCTCTTCAGTGGGCAATGAGCAGTTCTTC. The variable domain in full, completed from reference TRBV7-8 and TRBJ2-1, reads GAGVSQSPRYKVAKRGQDVALRCDPISGHVSLFWYQQALGQGPEFLTYFQNEAQLDKSGLPSDRFFAERPEGSVSTLKIQRTQQEDSAVYLCASSSSVGNEQFFGPGTRLTVL.

The J gene is TRBJ2-5, the V gene TRBV2; D might be TRBD2 (5 bases). This CDR3 has 12 amino acids. V was pared by 6 bases and J by 4 bases, with 9 bases between. From germline, CDR1 is SNHLY and CDR2 FYNNEI. Here the CDR3 reads CASSRGLETQYF. The CDR3 coding sequence is TGTGCCAGCAGCCGCGGGTTAGAGACCCAGTACTTC.

The chain has TRBV18 and TRBJ1-2; possibly TRBD1 for D (6 bases). The CDR3 covers 16 residues. Germline-derived CDR1 and CDR2 are KGHSH and LQKENI. V was clipped by 2 bases and J by 3 bases, with 16 bases between them. CDR3 DNA sequence: TGTGCCAGCTCACCAACACAGGGCGCTATTGACTATGGCTACACCTTC. This translates into CASSPTQGAIDYGYTF. The entire variable domain, with the rest obtained from reference TRBV18 and TRBJ1-2, is as follows: NAGVMQNPRHLVRRRGQEARLRCSPMKGHSHVYWYRQLPEEGLKFMVYLQKENIIDESGMPKERFSAEFPKEGPSILRIQQVVRGDSAAYFCASSPTQGAIDYGYTFGSGTRLTVV.

V is TRBV11-2 and J is TRBJ2-3, with a tentative D call TRBD2 (6 bases). CDR3 size: 15 residues. V was trimmed by 5 bases and J by 0 bases, leaving 12 bases between them. From germline, CDR1 is SGHAT and CDR2 FQNNGV. The CDR3 DNA reads TGTGCCAGCAGCCCAGTAGGGACTAGCACAGATACGCAGTATTTT. Translating it yields CASSPVGTSTDTQYF.

J is TRBJ2-5 and V is TRBV30, with D perhaps being TRBD1 or TRBD2 (6 bases each). Germline V gene lookup returns CDR1 GTSNPN and CDR2 SVGIG (reference sequence). The V end lost 5 bases, the J end lost 7 bases, and 14 bases lay between the germline ends. This CDR3 contains 12 residues. CDR3 region: CAWYRDSMTQYF. The CDR3 region has the DNA TGTGCCTGGTACAGGGACTCCATGACCCAGTACTTC.

The V call is TRBV28, the J call TRBJ2-2, with a weak D call TRBD2 (6 bases). The germline gives CDR1 MDHEN, CDR2 SYDVKM. V lost 3 bases and J 2 bases, leaving 10 bases between the germline ends. This CDR3 is built from 15 residues. DNA of the CDR3: TGTGCCAGCAGTTTTACGGGGGTCAACACCGGGGAGCTGTTTTTT. It specifies CASSFTGVNTGELFF.

This clone was seen many times. V and J are TRBV11-2 and TRBJ2-5; a weak D match, TRBD1 (5 bases). The CDR3 has 14 amino acids. V lost 5 bases to trimming and J lost 2 bases, with 12 bases between them. Looked up from germline, CDR1 is SGHAT and CDR2 is FQNNGV. DNA of the CDR3: TGTGCCAGCAGCCAGAATAAGGGGCAAGAGACCCAGTACTTC. Translated: CASSQNKGQETQYF. The full variable domain, completed using reference TRBV11-2 and TRBJ2-5, is EAGVAQSPRYKIIEKRQSVAFWCNPISGHATLYWYQQILGQGPKLLIQFQNNGVVDDSQLPKDRFSAERLKGVDSTLKIQPAKLEDSAVYLCASSQNKGQETQYFGPGTRLLVL.

The chain employs TRBV9 and TRBJ2-1; perhaps D is TRBD1 or TRBD2 (5 bases each). This CDR3 spans 15 amino acids. The germline V gene has CDR1 SGDLS and CDR2 YYNGEE. Trimming removed 3 bases from V and 1 base from J, with 11 bases in between. The CDR3 here is CASSDTGRSYNEQFF. Here the CDR3 DNA reads TGTGCCAGCAGCGATACGGGACGGTCCTACAATGAGCAGTTCTTC.

This sequence joins TRBV5-5 and TRBJ2-3, with 7 bases identical to TRBD2. There are 16 residues in the CDR3. Losses at the gene ends were 0 bases for V and 0 bases for J; bases not matched to a gene: 4. The germline V gene encodes CDR1 SGHKS and CDR2 YYEKEE (reference sequence). The CDR3 sequence is CASSLGLAVSTDTQYF. The CDR3 DNA sequence: TGTGCCAGCAGCTTGGGCCTAGCGGTGAGCACAGATACGCAGTATTTT.

V is TRBV5-8 and J is TRBJ2-7, with D possibly TRBD2 on 6 matching bases. The CDR3 loop spans 15 amino acids. Germline V gives CDR1 SGHTS, CDR2 YDEGEE. The germline V and J ends were trimmed by 6 bases and 2 bases, with 18 bases remaining between them. CDR3: CASTLPGDWPYEQYF. The CDR3 coding sequence is TGTGCCAGCACGCTACCGGGAGACTGGCCCTACGAGCAGTACTTC. Combining the CDR3 with reference TRBV5-8 and TRBJ2-7 gives the whole variable domain EAGVTQSPTHLIKTRGQQATLRCSPISGHTSVYWYQQALGLGLQFLLWYDEGEERNRGNFPPRFSGRQFPNYSSELNVNALELEDSALYLCASTLPGDWPYEQYFGPGTRLTVT.

This clone occurred once. This sequence joins TRBV19 and TRBJ2-3; D is unresolved. Germline CDR1 LNHDA, CDR2 SQIVND (reference sequence). V gave up 3 bases and J gave up 4 bases, with 11 bases separating them. The CDR3 loop spans 14 amino acids. The CDR3 DNA is TGTGCCAGTAGTATCCGGTTAAGGGCAGATACGCAGTATTTT. Protein sequence: CASSIRLRADTQYF.

This chain joins TRBV21-1 and TRBJ2-7. TRBV21-1 is marked as a pseudogene. The CDR3 length is 12 residues. Written as DNA, the CDR3 is TGTGCCAGCAGCAAAGGCCTTCACGAGCAGTACTTC. As protein: CASSKGLHEQYF.

As regards this clone: Within the sample, other DNA sequences also encode this same CDR3. The chain has TRBV5-1 and TRBJ2-7, with no clear D. From germline, CDR1 is SGHRS and CDR2 YFSETQ. The CDR3 runs 11 residues. Between the trimmed V and J ends, which lost 3 bases and 3 bases, there was a span of 4 bases. CDR3 loop: CASSSNYEQYF. For the CDR3, the DNA is TGCGCCAGCAGCTCTAACTACGAGCAGTACTTC.

This chain connects TRBV5-1 to TRBJ2-3; D not certain. In germline, CDR1 is SGHRS, CDR2 YFSETQ. V was clipped by 3 bases and J by 3 bases, with 8 bases between them. The CDR3 loop spans 13 amino acids. CDR3 nucleotide sequence: TGCGCCAGCAGCTCCTCTTGGACAGATACGCAGTATTTT. It specifies CASSSSWTDTQYF.